Listed below are T cell receptor beta chains from one sample, sequenced in a study of cytomegalovirus exposure and HLA in healthy donors. Generated by immunoSEQ multiplex PCR, the TCRdb table keeps only in-frame clones and is missing some. The repertoire consists of around 130,000 clones, with around three quarters occurring once and the leading ten covering just over 2.5%. The sequencing input was PBMCs. The receptors shown here come from a man aged 25-40 years in good health and CMV-seronegative. CDR3s include the opening cysteine and the closing phenylalanine or tryptophan. Fields, in order: V gene, CDR3 length, D gene, J gene, clone size, CDR3 protein, CDR3 DNA. The D gene is left open where the match is weak. Size is stated for part of the rows, as once, few or many counts, or as a class when the clone is expanded.

>TRBV10-3|15|.|TRBJ1-5|.
CAISEFGQSNQPQHF
TGTGCCATCAGTGAGTTCGGACAGTCCAATCAGCCCCAGCATTTT
>TRBV9|14|TRBD1|TRBJ1-1|few
CASSARDSNTEAFF
TGTGCCAGCAGCGCGAGGGACAGCAACACTGAAGCTTTCTTT
>TRBV11-2|17|TRBD1|TRBJ2-5|.
CASSPARQGTHIETQYF
TGTGCCAGCAGCCCTGCGCGACAGGGTACCCACATCGAGACCCAGTACTTC
>TRBV6-6|13|.|TRBJ1-1|.
CASKGHLNTEAFF
TGTGCCAGCAAGGGGCACCTGAACACTGAAGCTTTCTTT
>TRBV4-3|16|.|TRBJ2-1|.
CASSQDLLGALNEQFF
TGCGCCAGCAGCCAAGATCTCCTAGGGGCTCTCAATGAGCAGTTCTTC
>TRBV4-1|15|.|TRBJ1-2|.
CASSQAGLSNYGYTF
TGCGCCAGCAGCCAAGCAGGACTGAGTAACTATGGCTACACCTTC
>TRBV19|18|TRBD1|TRBJ1-5|.
CASSHLGTGATSNQPQNF
TGTGCCAGTAGTCACCTGGGGACAGGGGCGACTAGCAATCAGCCCCAGAATTTT
>TRBV4-3|16|.|TRBJ1-1|few
CASSQEKEDLHTEAFF
TGCGCCAGCAGCCAAGAAAAAGAGGATCTGCACACTGAAGCTTTCTTT
>TRBV2|14|.|TRBJ2-1|.
CASSEGRDYNEQFF
TGTGCCAGCAGTGAGGGCAGGGATTACAATGAGCAGTTCTTC
>TRBV28|13|TRBD1|TRBJ2-1|.
CASSLGQGHEQFF
TGTGCCAGCAGTTTGGGACAGGGCCATGAGCAGTTCTTC
>TRBV15|15|.|TRBJ1-5|.
CATSRLSGGNQPQHF
TGTGCCACCAGCAGACTCTCAGGGGGCAATCAGCCCCAGCATTTT
>TRBV7-2|16|.|TRBJ1-2|.
CASSSRPDSSVYGYTF
TGTGCCAGCAGTTCAAGGCCGGATAGCTCGGTTTATGGCTACACCTTC
>TRBV6-5|15|TRBD1|TRBJ1-5|.
CASSSEGAGNQPQHF
TGTGCCAGCAGCTCCGAGGGGGCTGGCAATCAGCCCCAGCATTTT
>TRBV7-9|17|TRBD1|TRBJ2-6|.
CASTLGQGAPGANVLTF
TGTGCCAGCACGCTGGGACAGGGGGCTCCTGGGGCCAACGTCCTGACTTTC
>TRBV2|11|.|TRBJ2-7|.
CASSSGREQYF
TGTGCCAGCAGCTCAGGTCGCGAGCAGTACTTC
>TRBV27|15|.|TRBJ2-2|few
CASSRDLILTGELFF
TGTGCCAGCAGTCGCGACTTGATTCTCACCGGGGAGCTGTTTTTT
>TRBV7-9|12|.|TRBJ2-1|.
CASSLGRGEQFF
TGTGCCAGCAGCTTAGGGAGGGGCGAGCAGTTCTTC
>TRBV9|16|TRBD1|TRBJ2-2|few
CASSRTGTGNTGELFF
TGTGCCAGCAGCAGAACCGGGACAGGGAACACCGGGGAGCTGTTTTTT
>TRBV5-1|15|TRBD2|TRBJ2-2|.
CASSLGGLASGELFF
TGCGCCAGCAGCTTGGGGGGACTAGCTTCCGGGGAGCTGTTTTTT
>TRBV7-9|12|TRBD1|TRBJ2-4|.
CASSGDRNIQYF
TGTGCCAGCAGTGGGGACAGAAACATTCAGTACTTC
>TRBV7-9|15|TRBD1|TRBJ2-7|.
CASSQRTGGAYEQYF
TGTGCCAGCAGCCAAAGGACAGGGGGCGCATACGAGCAGTACTTC
>TRBV7-6|19|TRBD2|TRBJ2-7|.
CASSLAPPGLAGESYEQYF
TGTGCCAGCAGCTTAGCCCCCCCGGGACTAGCGGGCGAGTCCTACGAGCAGTACTTC
>TRBV27|15|TRBD2|TRBJ2-7|.
CASSFASGSSDEQYF
TGTGCCAGCAGTTTCGCTAGCGGGAGTAGCGACGAGCAGTACTTC
>TRBV30|13|TRBD1|TRBJ1-2|.
CAWNTGGSLGYTF
TGTGCCTGGAACACAGGGGGCTCTTTAGGCTACACCTTC
>TRBV2|16|TRBD1|TRBJ2-2|once
CACSGKTGVDTGELFF
TGTGCCTGCTCCGGGAAGACAGGGGTCGACACCGGGGAGCTGTTTTTT
>TRBV6-4|15|TRBD1|TRBJ2-3|few
CASSTGTGATDTQYF
TGTGCCAGCAGCACCGGGACAGGGGCCACAGATACGCAGTATTTT
>TRBV5-1|16|TRBD1|TRBJ2-3|.
CASSSRTGGNTDTQYF
TGCGCCAGCAGCTCCCGGACAGGGGGCAACACAGATACGCAGTATTTT
>TRBV14|16|TRBD1|TRBJ2-3|.
CASSQHRDRGSDTQYF
TGTGCCAGCAGCCAGCACCGGGACAGGGGGTCAGATACGCAGTATTTT
>TRBV27|16|TRBD2|TRBJ2-1|.
CASSAPLSGRGNEQFF
TGTGCCAGCAGTGCACCACTGAGCGGGAGGGGCAATGAGCAGTTCTTC
>TRBV11-2|13|.|TRBJ1-5|.
CASSRENNQPQHF
TGTGCCAGCAGTAGGGAGAACAATCAGCCCCAGCATTTT
>TRBV6-5|15|TRBD1|TRBJ2-7|once
CASSYSQGQPYEQYF
TGTGCCAGCAGTTACTCACAGGGGCAACCCTACGAGCAGTACTTC
>TRBV6-5|14|.|TRBJ1-2|.
CASSLAKMNYGYTF
TGTGCCAGCAGTTTAGCGAAAATGAACTATGGCTACACCTTC
>TRBV15|17|TRBD1|TRBJ1-3|.
CATSRDLGTVSGNTIYF
TGTGCCACCAGCAGAGATCTAGGGACAGTTTCTGGAAACACCATATATTTT
>TRBV11-3|16|TRBD2|TRBJ2-1|few
CASSLGASGSYNEQFF
TGTGCCAGCAGCTTAGGGGCTAGCGGTTCCTACAATGAGCAGTTCTTC
>TRBV7-9|15|TRBD2|TRBJ2-1|.
CASSLVGRGTGEQFF
TGTGCCAGCAGCTTAGTCGGGAGGGGGACGGGTGAGCAGTTCTTC
>TRBV7-2|14|TRBD1|TRBJ1-5|few
CASSSTGGRGPQHF
TGTGCCAGCAGTTCAACAGGGGGCCGTGGGCCCCAGCATTTT
>TRBV21-1|17|.|TRBJ1-5|.
CASSKSPFRVSNQPQHF
TGTGCCAGCAGCAAATCCCCTTTCAGGGTGAGCAATCAGCCCCAGCATTTT
>TRBV7-3|15|.|TRBJ2-1|.
CASSLRVDGGYEQFF
TGTGCCAGCAGCTTGAGGGTAGACGGGGGATATGAGCAGTTCTTC
>TRBV27|16|.|TRBJ1-4|.
CASSLSAGLGNEKLFF
TGTGCCAGCAGCTTGAGCGCAGGGCTAGGGAATGAAAAACTGTTTTTT
>TRBV13|14|.|TRBJ1-5|.
CASSLGGLDQPQHF
TGTGCCAGCAGCTTAGGTGGGCTTGATCAGCCCCAGCATTTT
>TRBV7-9|13|.|TRBJ2-7|.
CASSSGGPYEQYF
TGTGCCAGCAGCAGCGGCGGGCCCTACGAGCAGTACTTC
>TRBV19|15|TRBD1|TRBJ1-5|.
CASSPGTGEYQPQNF
TGTGCCAGTAGTCCTGGGACAGGGGAATATCAGCCCCAGAATTTT
>TRBV7-2|18|.|TRBJ1-3|.
CASSLGGAGSAIGNTIYF
TGTGCCAGCAGCTTAGGTGGTGCAGGGTCGGCGATTGGAAACACCATATATTTT
>TRBV6-4|13|.|TRBJ2-7|.
CASIDEGDYEQYF
TGTGCCAGCATTGACGAGGGAGACTACGAGCAGTACTTC
>TRBV25-1|15|TRBD1|TRBJ1-4|few
CASSGQGATNEKLFF
TGTGCCAGCAGTGGTCAGGGGGCCACTAATGAAAAACTGTTTTTT
>TRBV29-1|14|TRBD1|TRBJ2-3|.
CSVSSGQGVDTQYF
TGCAGCGTTTCATCGGGGCAGGGGGTTGATACGCAGTATTTT
>TRBV10-2|11|.|TRBJ2-7|.
CASSEVNEQYF
TGCGCCAGCAGTGAGGTTAACGAGCAGTACTTC
>TRBV6-5|14|TRBD1|TRBJ2-7|.
CASRPDDRVYEQYF
TGTGCCAGCAGACCCGACGACAGGGTCTACGAGCAGTACTTC
>TRBV18|13|TRBD2|TRBJ2-7|.
CASSAGLEYEQYF
TGTGCCAGCTCCGCGGGACTAGAATACGAGCAGTACTTC
>TRBV10-3|14|TRBD1|TRBJ2-7|.
CAISAGTGKVEQYF
TGTGCCATCAGCGCCGGGACAGGGAAGGTCGAGCAGTACTTC
>TRBV7-3|14|.|TRBJ2-1|.
CASSFGGVPNEQFF
TGTGCCAGCAGCTTCGGGGGAGTCCCCAATGAGCAGTTCTTC
>TRBV2|14|TRBD1|TRBJ1-1|few
CAPSPGQGVSEAFF
TGTGCCCCATCTCCCGGACAGGGGGTATCTGAAGCTTTCTTT
>TRBV11-3|14|.|TRBJ2-7|once
CASSFGQGPYEQYF
TGTGCCAGCAGCTTCGGGCAGGGGCCCTACGAGCAGTACTTC
>TRBV7-9|14|TRBD1|TRBJ1-2|.
CASSKAGTGFGYTF
TGTGCCAGCAGCAAAGCAGGGACAGGGTTTGGCTACACCTTC
>TRBV6-1|17|.|TRBJ1-4|few
CASSVATGLATNEKLFF
TGTGCCAGCAGTGTGGCGACAGGTCTTGCAACTAATGAAAAACTGTTTTTT
>TRBV6-5|15|.|TRBJ1-6|.
CASTPGSAYNSPLHF
TGTGCCAGCACCCCCGGAAGCGCCTATAATTCACCCCTCCACTTT
>TRBV11-1|15|TRBD2|TRBJ2-5|.
CASSTGGWFLETQYF
TGTGCCAGCAGCACGGGAGGTTGGTTTCTTGAGACCCAGTACTTC
>TRBV5-1|19|TRBD2|TRBJ2-4|.
CASSARLAGGPGSYNIQYF
TGCGCCAGCAGCGCACGACTAGCGGGAGGGCCCGGGTCGTATAACATTCAGTACTTC
>TRBV7-2|14|TRBD2|TRBJ2-1|.
CASSDRLADNEQFF
TGTGCCAGCAGCGACCGACTAGCGGACAATGAGCAGTTCTTC